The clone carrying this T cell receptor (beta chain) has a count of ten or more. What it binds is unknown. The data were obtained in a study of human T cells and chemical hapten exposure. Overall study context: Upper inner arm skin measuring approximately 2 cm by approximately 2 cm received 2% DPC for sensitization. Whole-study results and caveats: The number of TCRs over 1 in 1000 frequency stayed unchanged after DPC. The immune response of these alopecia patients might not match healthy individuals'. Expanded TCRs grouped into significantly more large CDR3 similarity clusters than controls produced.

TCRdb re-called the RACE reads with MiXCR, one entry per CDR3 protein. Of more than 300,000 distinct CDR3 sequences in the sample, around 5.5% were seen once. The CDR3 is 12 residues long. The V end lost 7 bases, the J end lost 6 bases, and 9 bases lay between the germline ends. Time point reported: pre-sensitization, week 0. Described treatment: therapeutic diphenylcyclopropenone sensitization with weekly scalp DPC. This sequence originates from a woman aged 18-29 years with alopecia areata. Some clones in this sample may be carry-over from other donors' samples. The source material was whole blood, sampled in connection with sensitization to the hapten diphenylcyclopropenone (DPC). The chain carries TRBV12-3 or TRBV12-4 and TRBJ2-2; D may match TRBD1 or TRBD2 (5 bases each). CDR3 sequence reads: CASKGPAGELFF. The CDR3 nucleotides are TGTGCCAGCAAGGGACCCGCCGGGGAGCTGTTTTTT.